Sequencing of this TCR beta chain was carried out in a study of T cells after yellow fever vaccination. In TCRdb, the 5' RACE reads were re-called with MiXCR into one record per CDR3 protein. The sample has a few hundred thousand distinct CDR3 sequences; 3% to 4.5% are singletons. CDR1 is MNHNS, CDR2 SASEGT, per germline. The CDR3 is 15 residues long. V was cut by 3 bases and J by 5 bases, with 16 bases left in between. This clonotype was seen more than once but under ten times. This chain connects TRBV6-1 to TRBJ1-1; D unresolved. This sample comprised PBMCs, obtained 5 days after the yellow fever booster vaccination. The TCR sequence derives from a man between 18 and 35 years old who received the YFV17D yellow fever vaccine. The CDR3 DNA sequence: TGTGCCAGCAGTGACGGTCTCCCCCATAGTACTGAAGCTTTCTTT. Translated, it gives CASSDGLPHSTEAFF.